This T cell receptor (beta chain) emerged from a study of shared clonotypes between healthy human individuals. CDR1 and CDR2 from the germline V gene are MNHGY and SVAAGI. The length of the CDR3 is 16 residues. V was pared by 5 bases and J by 5 bases, with 8 bases of the junction left unmatched. In the study's own analysis: ImmunoSEQ output held junction-only sequences without quality scores, so filtering differed. The protocol was immunoSEQ multiplex PCR, while the TCRdb copy is restricted to in-frame clones and leaves out a portion. The D gene and trimming were derived from the DNA, and the V and J assignments and clone size from that table. The sample shows some 470,000 clones, around 80% of them seen only once.

V gene TRBV6-9 combines with J gene TRBJ2-1; 11 bases fit TRBD2. The sample consisted of PBMCs. The sequence derives from a woman between 40 and 55 years old in good health. Some clones in this sample may be carry-over from other donors' samples. The CDR3 DNA follows: TGTGCCAGCAGTGAACCGGGACTAGCGGAGAACAATGAGCAGTTCTTC. This codes for CASSEPGLAENNEQFF.